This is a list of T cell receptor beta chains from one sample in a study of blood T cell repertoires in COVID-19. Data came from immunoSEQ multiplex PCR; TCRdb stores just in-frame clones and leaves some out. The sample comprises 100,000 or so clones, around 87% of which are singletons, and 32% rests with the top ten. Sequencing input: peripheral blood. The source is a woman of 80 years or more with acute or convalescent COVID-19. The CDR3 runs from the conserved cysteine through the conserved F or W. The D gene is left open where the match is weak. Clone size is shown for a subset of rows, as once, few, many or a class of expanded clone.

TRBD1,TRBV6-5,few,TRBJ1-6,CASSRGQGGSPLHF,TGTGCCAGCAGCCGGGGACAGGGGGGTTCACCCCTCCACTTT
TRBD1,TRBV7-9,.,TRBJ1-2,CASSLAGTGGDGYTF,TGTGCCAGCAGCTTAGCCGGGACAGGGGGCGACGGCTACACCTTC
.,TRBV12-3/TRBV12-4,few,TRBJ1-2,CASSSRLGYTF,TGTGCCAGCAGTTCTAGGTTAGGCTACACCTTC
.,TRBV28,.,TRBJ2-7,CASSLPGINSYEQYF,TGTGCCAGCAGTTTACCAGGGATTAACTCCTACGAGCAGTACTTC
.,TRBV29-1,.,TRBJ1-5,CSVGNSNQPQHF,TGCAGCGTTGGTAATAGCAATCAGCCCCAGCATTTT
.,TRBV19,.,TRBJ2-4,CASRPRGWGNIQYF,TGTGCCAGTAGACCTAGGGGATGGGGAAACATTCAGTACTTC
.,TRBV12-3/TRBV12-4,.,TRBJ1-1,CASSPTLNTEAFF,TGTGCCAGCAGTCCGACACTTAACACTGAAGCTTTCTTT
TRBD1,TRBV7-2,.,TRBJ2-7,CASSLGTGQWEQYF,TGTGCCAGCAGCTTAGGGACAGGGCAATGGGAGCAGTACTTC
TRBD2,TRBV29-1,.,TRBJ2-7,CSVELAGGSYEQYF,TGCAGCGTTGAACTAGCGGGGGGTTCCTACGAGCAGTACTTC
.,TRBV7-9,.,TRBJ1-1,CASSLELTEAFF,TGTGCCAGCAGCTTAGAGCTCACTGAAGCTTTCTTT
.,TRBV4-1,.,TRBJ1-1,CASSQPPGVAGTEAFF,TGCGCCAGCAGCCAGCCTCCAGGGGTAGCGGGCACTGAAGCTTTCTTT
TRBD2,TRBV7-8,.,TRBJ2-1,CASSLVGLAGVNEQFF,TGTGCCAGCAGCTTAGTGGGACTAGCGGGGGTCAATGAGCAGTTCTTC
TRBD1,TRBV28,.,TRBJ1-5,CASSFDREYQPQHF,TGTGCCAGCAGTTTCGACAGGGAGTATCAGCCCCAGCATTTT
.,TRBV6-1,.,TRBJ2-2,CASSEPVGGNSGELFF,TGTGCCAGCAGTGAGCCTGTCGGGGGTAACAGCGGGGAGCTGTTTTTT
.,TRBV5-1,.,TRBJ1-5,CASSLDSGYNQPQHF,TGCGCCAGCAGCTTGGATTCAGGTTACAATCAGCCCCAGCATTTT
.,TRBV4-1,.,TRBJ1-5,CASSQDPSGGAAQPQHF,TGCGCCAGCAGCCAAGATCCCTCTGGGGGGGCGGCCCAGCCCCAGCATTTT
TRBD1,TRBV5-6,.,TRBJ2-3,CASSLAGRGRTDTQYF,TGTGCCAGCAGCTTGGCGGGCAGGGGGCGCACAGATACGCAGTATTTT
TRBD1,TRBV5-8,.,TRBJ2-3,CASSLGQGPDTQYF,TGTGCCAGCAGCTTGGGACAGGGCCCAGATACGCAGTATTTT
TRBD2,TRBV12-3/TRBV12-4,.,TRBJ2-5,CASSYRGGETQYF,TGTGCCAGCAGTTATCGGGGGGGCGAGACCCAGTACTTC
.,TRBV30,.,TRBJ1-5,CAWSETGWNQPQHF,TGTGCCTGGAGTGAAACAGGTTGGAATCAGCCCCAGCATTTT
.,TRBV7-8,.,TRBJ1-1,CASSSGPGEAFF,TGTGCCAGCAGCAGCGGTCCGGGGGAAGCTTTCTTT
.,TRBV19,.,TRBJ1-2,CASSNGLNYGYTF,TGTGCCAGTAGTAACGGGTTAAACTATGGCTACACCTTC
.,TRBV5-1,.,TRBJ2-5,CASSLGDWNQEIQYF,TGCGCCAGCAGCTTGGGGGACTGGAACCAAGAGATCCAGTACTTC
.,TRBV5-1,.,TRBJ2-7,CASKPSQGSHEQYF,TGCGCCAGCAAACCCTCACAGGGTTCGCACGAGCAGTACTTC
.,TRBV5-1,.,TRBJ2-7,CASSLGDTSYEQYF,TGCGCCAGCAGCTTGGGGGACACCTCCTACGAGCAGTACTTC
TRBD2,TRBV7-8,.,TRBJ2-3,CASSFGLRGADTQYF,TGTGCCAGCAGCTTCGGACTCCGGGGGGCAGATACGCAGTATTTT
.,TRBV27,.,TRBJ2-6,CASSFGQLSGANVLTF,TGTGCCAGCAGTTTCGGACAGCTCTCTGGGGCCAACGTCCTGACTTTC
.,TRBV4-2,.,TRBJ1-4,CASSPVIGGFEEKLFF,TGTGCCAGCAGCCCGGTAATCGGGGGGTTCGAGGAAAAACTGTTTTTT
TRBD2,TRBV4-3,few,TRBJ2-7,CASSQTLATSGAYEQYF,TGCGCCAGCAGCCAAACCCTCGCGACTAGCGGGGCCTACGAGCAGTACTTC
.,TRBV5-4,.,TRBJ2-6,CASSPGNSGANVLTF,TGTGCCAGCAGCCCAGGGAACTCTGGGGCCAACGTCCTGACTTTC
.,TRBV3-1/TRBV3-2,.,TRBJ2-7,CASSPTQGYEQYF,TGTGCCAGCAGCCCCACACAGGGCTACGAGCAGTACTTC
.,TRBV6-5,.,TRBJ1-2,CASSQGPYGYTF,TGTGCCAGCAGTCAGGGGCCCTATGGCTACACCTTC
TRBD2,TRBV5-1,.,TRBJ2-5,CASSLSWLAGAITGTQYF,TGCGCCAGCAGCTTGTCGTGGCTAGCGGGGGCCATAACTGGGACCCAGTACTTC
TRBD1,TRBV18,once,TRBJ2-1,CASSPPGQKTYNEQFF,TGTGCCAGCTCACCACCGGGACAGAAGACATACAATGAGCAGTTCTTC
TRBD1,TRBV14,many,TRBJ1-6,CASSRTGSYNSPLHF,TGTGCCAGCAGTCGGACAGGCTCCTATAATTCACCCCTCCACTTT
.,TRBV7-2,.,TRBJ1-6,CASSLEHVSSYNSPLHF,TGTGCCAGCAGCTTAGAGCATGTTAGCTCCTATAATTCACCCCTCCACTTT
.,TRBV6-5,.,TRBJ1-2,CASSYSATPRNGYTF,TGTGCCAGCAGTTACTCAGCAACCCCCAGGAATGGCTACACCTTC
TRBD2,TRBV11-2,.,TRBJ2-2,CASSKFRTSGGLNTGELFF,TGTGCCAGCAGCAAATTCCGGACTAGCGGGGGCCTGAACACCGGGGAGCTGTTTTTT
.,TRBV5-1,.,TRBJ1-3,CASSLAFGSGNTIYF,TGCGCCAGCAGCTTGGCCTTCGGCTCTGGAAACACCATATATTTT
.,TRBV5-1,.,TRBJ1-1,CASSLTGLNTEAFF,TGCGCCAGCAGCTTGACAGGGTTGAACACTGAAGCTTTCTTT
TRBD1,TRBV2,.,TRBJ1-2,CASSDRGLGYGYTF,TGTGCCAGCAGTGACAGGGGGCTCGGCTATGGCTACACCTTC
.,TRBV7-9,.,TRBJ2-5,CASSGGQYQETQYF,TGTGCCAGCAGCGGAGGACAGTACCAAGAGACCCAGTACTTC
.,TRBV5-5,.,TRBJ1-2,CASSLREGGYTF,TGTGCCAGCAGCCTGCGAGAGGGCGGCTACACCTTC
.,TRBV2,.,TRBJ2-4,CASILGGLAKNIQYF,TGTGCCAGCATCCTGGGGGGATTAGCCAAAAACATTCAGTACTTC
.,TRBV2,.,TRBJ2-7,CASSEWDSQYEQYF,TGTGCCAGCAGTGAATGGGACTCACAATACGAGCAGTACTTC
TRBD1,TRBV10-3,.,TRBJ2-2,CAIRNDRANTGELFF,TGTGCCATCAGAAACGACAGGGCTAACACCGGGGAGCTGTTTTTT
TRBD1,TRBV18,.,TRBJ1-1,CASSRTGGGGAEAFF,TGTGCCAGCTCACGGACAGGGGGCGGTGGCGCTGAAGCTTTCTTT
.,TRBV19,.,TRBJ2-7,CASSWGTTEQYF,TGTGCCAGTAGTTGGGGCACCACCGAGCAGTACTTC
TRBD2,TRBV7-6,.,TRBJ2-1,CASSFSGGPYNEQFF,TGTGCCAGCAGCTTTAGCGGGGGGCCCTACAATGAGCAGTTCTTC
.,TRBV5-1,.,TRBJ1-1,CASSLAGGQGTEAFF,TGCGCCAGCAGCTTGGCCGGGGGGCAGGGCACTGAAGCTTTCTTT
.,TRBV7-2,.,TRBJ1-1,CASSLVPTGLNTEAFF,TGTGCCAGCAGCTTAGTCCCCACAGGGTTGAACACTGAAGCTTTCTTT
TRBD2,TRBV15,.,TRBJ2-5,CATSRELAGAQETQYF,TGTGCCACCAGCAGAGAGTTAGCGGGGGCACAAGAGACCCAGTACTTC
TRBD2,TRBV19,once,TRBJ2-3,CATTRGGVSTDTQYF,TGTGCCACCACCCGGGGGGGCGTTTCCACAGATACGCAGTATTTT
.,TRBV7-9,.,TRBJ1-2,CASSLEGYGYTF,TGTGCCAGCAGCTTGGAGGGCTATGGCTACACCTTC